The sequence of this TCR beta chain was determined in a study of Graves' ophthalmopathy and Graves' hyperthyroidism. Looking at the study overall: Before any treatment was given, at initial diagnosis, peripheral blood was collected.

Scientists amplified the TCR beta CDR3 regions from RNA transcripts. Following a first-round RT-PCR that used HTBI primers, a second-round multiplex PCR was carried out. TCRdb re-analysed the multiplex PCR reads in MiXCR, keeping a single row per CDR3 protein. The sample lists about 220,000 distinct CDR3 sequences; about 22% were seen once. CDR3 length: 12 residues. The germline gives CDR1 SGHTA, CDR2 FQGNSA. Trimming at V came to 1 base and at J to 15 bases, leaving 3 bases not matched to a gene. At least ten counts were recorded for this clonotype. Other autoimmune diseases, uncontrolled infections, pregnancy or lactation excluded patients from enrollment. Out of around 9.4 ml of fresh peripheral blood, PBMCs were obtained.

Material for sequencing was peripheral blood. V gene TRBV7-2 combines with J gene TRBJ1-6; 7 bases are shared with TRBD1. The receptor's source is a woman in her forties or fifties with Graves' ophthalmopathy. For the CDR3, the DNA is TGTGCCAGCAGCTTAGGGGACAGAAACCTCCACTTT. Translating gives CASSLGDRNLHF.